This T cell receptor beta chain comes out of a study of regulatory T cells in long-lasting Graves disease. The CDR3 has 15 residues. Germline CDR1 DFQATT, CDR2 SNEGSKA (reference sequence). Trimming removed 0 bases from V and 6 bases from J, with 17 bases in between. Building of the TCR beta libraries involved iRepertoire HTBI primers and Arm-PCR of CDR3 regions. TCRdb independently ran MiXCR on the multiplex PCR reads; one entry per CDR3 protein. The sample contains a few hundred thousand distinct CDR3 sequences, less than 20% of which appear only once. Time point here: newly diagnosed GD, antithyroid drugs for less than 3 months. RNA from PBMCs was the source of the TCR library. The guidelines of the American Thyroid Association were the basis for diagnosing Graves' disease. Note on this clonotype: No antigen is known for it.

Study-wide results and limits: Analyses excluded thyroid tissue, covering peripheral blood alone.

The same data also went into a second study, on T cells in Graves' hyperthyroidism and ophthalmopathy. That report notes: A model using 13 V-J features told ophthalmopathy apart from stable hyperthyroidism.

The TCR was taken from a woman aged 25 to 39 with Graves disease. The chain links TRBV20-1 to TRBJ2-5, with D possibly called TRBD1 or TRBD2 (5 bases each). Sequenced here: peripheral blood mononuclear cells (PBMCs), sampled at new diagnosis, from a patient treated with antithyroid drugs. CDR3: CSARDLKGTGKTQYF. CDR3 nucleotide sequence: TGCAGTGCTAGAGATCTCAAGGGGACGGGGAAGACCCAGTACTTC.